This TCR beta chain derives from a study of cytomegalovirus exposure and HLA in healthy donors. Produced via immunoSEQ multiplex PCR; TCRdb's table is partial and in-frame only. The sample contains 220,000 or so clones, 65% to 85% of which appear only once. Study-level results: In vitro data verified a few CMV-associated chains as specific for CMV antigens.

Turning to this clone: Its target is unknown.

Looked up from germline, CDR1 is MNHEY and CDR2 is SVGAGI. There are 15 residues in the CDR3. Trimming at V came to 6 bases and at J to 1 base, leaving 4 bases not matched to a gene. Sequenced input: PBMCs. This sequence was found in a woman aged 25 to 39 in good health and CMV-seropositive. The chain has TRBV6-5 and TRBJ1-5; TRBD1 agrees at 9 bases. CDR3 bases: TGTGCCAGCAGACCACAGGGGGCGAGCAATCAGCCCCAGCATTTT. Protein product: CASRPQGASNQPQHF.